This T cell receptor (beta chain) was identified during a study of response to subunit inactivated influenza vaccine. Overall study findings and caveats: New T cells are recruited in small numbers by each seasonal influenza vaccination, according to the authors' suggestion.

Ten or more counts support this clonotype. Its antigen is not known. This CDR3 is 15 amino acids long. Germline V CDR1 and CDR2: MNHEY, SVGEGT. V was trimmed by 3 bases and J by 0 bases, leaving 6 bases between them. TCRdb independently ran MiXCR on the RT-PCR reads; one entry per CDR3 protein. Of roughly 570,000 distinct CDR3 sequences in the sample, 10% to 15% were seen once. The source was PBMCs from blood, collected more than 35 days after vaccination. This chain connects TRBV6-2 or TRBV6-3 to TRBJ2-6; D remains ambiguous. The TCR originated in a man aged 50-59 years who received an inactivated influenza vaccine. The CDR3 region has the DNA TGTGCCAGCAGTTATCAGTCCTCTGGGGCCAACGTCCTGACTTTC. This sequence encodes CASSYQSSGANVLTF.